These 14 T cell receptor beta chains share one sample of origin, sequenced in a study of CD8+ T cells in alopecia areata. Sequencing templates came from extracted RNA that was reverse transcribed into cDNA. The data were produced by immunoSEQ multiplex PCR, yet TCRdb's version contains in-frame clones alone and is incomplete. The data contain approximately 280,000 clones, roughly 60% of them singletons. Treatment specified: oral pan-JAK inhibitor, 5-10 mg twice daily. This material consisted of CD4+ T cells sorted from blood, taken at week 24, from a patient treated with tofacitinib. These receptors were taken from a human donor with alopecia areata.

V is TRBV4-2 and J is TRBJ1-2, with 9 bases matching TRBD1. This CDR3 comprises 14 residues. CDR1 LGHNA and CDR2 YNFKEQ come from the germline V gene. V shed 1 base and J 8 bases; nucleotides not matched to a gene: 5. The CDR3 DNA sequence: TGTGCCAGCAGCCAAGGACAGGGGGATATCGGCTACACCTTC. Protein sequence: CASSQGQGDIGYTF.

The J gene is TRBJ2-5, the V gene TRBV28; a possible D gene is TRBD1 (6 bases). The CDR3 extends over 14 amino acids. V shed 4 bases and J shed 5 bases, with 14 bases lying between them. Germline V lookup: CDR1 MDHEN, CDR2 SYDVKM. Written as DNA, the CDR3 is TGTGCCAGCAGTTCCCGTTATAGGGGGGAGACCCAGTACTTC. Translating it yields CASSSRYRGETQYF.

Of note for this clone: Other DNA sequences in the sample encode the same CDR3. The chain is built from TRBV30 and TRBJ1-5; D possibly corresponds to TRBD1 (5 bases). The length of the CDR3 is 14 residues. The germline V gene encodes CDR1 GTSNPN and CDR2 SVGIG (reference sequence). Deletions cut 0 bases from V and 4 bases from J, with 10 bases between. The DNA for the CDR3 is TGTGCCTGGAGTGTCGGGACTTCTAATCAGCCCCAGCATTTT. It codes for CAWSVGTSNQPQHF.

This clone was seen only a few times. V usage is TRBV29-1 and J usage is TRBJ1-1; D gene ambiguous. The V gene's germline CDR1 is SQVTM and CDR2 ANQGSEA. The CDR3 sequence is 13 residues long. Trimming took off 6 bases at V and 0 bases at J, with 11 bases between the two ends. The DNA for the CDR3 is TGCAGCGTCTGGCGTCGTCTGAACACTGAAGCTTTCTTT. Amino acid sequence: CSVWRRLNTEAFF.

The chain has TRBV6-6 and TRBJ1-2; D is ambiguous. Per the germline V gene, CDR1 is MNHNY and CDR2 is SVGAGI (reference sequence). This CDR3 contains 13 residues. V dropped 2 bases and J dropped 4 bases, with 8 bases sitting between them. The CDR3 is CASSYEGSYGYTF. The CDR3 DNA reads as TGTGCCAGCAGTTACGAGGGAAGCTATGGCTACACCTTC.

The rearrangement joins TRBV6-5 to TRBJ1-6, with D hard to call. This CDR3 is 13 amino acids long. Germline values: CDR1 MNHEY, CDR2 SVGAGI. V was pared by 7 bases and J by 8 bases, with 12 bases between. This CDR3 reads CASKRTEDSPLHF. The CDR3 DNA is TGTGCCAGCAAAAGGACGGAGGATTCACCCCTCCACTTT.

This chain joins TRBV7-9 and TRBJ2-7; 8 bases are a match to TRBD1. J was trimmed by 4 bases and V by 5 bases; bases with no gene match: 7. The CDR3 totals 14 residues. CDR1 SEHNR and CDR2 FQNEAQ come from the germline V gene (reference sequence). The CDR3 DNA reads TGTGCCAGCAGCATGACAGGGGCGGCGTACGAGCAGTACTTC. It yields the protein CASSMTGAAYEQYF.

The chain couples TRBV30 to TRBJ1-3, with a weak D call TRBD1 (5 bases). V lost 5 bases and J lost 0, with 11 bases in between. CDR1 and CDR2 (germline): GTSNPN, SVGIG (reference sequence). CDR3 length equals 14 residues. The CDR3 here is CAWWDRFSGNTIYF. The DNA of the CDR3 is TGTGCCTGGTGGGACCGGTTCTCTGGAAACACCATATATTTT.

The count of this clone is one. This sequence joins TRBV4-2 and TRBJ2-5; either TRBD1 or TRBD2 may fit D (5 bases each). V was pared by 0 bases and J by 5 bases, with 16 bases between. CDR1 and CDR2 (germline): LGHNA, YNFKEQ. The CDR3 has 16 residues. CDR3 in amino acids: CASSQDLSDRGETQYF. The CDR3 DNA follows: TGTGCCAGCAGCCAAGATCTTAGTGACAGAGGGGAGACCCAGTACTTC.

This sequence joins TRBV30 and TRBJ2-3; the match to TRBD2 covers 9 bases. CDR1 is GTSNPN, CDR2 SVGIG, per germline (reference sequence). This CDR3 contains 15 residues. V shed 7 bases, J shed 4 bases, and the junction held 12 bases outside the gene matches. The CDR3 bases are TGTGCCTATTCCCTACAAGCGGGGGGTTCAGATACGCAGTATTTT. Encoded protein: CAYSLQAGGSDTQYF. Full variable domain (outside the CDR3, taken from reference TRBV30 and TRBJ2-3): SQTIHQWPATLVQPVGSPLSLECTVEGTSNPNLYWYRQAAGRGLQLLFYSVGIGQISSEVPQNLSASRPQDRQFILSSKKLLLSDSGFYLCAYSLQAGGSDTQYFGPGTRLTVL.

V is TRBV30 and J is TRBJ1-5; 8 nucleotides agree with TRBD1. The CDR3 sequence is 13 residues long. The trim removed 5 bases at V and 6 bases at J, leaving 6 bases unmatched. Per germline, CDR1 GTSNPN and CDR2 SVGIG (reference sequence). CDR3 bases: TGTGCCTGGTCGGCAGGGGGCTTTCAGCCCCAGCATTTT. Protein: CAWSAGGFQPQHF.

The rearrangement uses TRBV29-1 and TRBJ1-6; D is uncertain. The CDR3 is 13 residues long. Germline V gene sequence: CDR1 SQVTM, CDR2 ANQGSEA. The V end was cut by 7 bases, the J end by 8 bases, with 15 bases between. The CDR3 loop is CSAKTARDSPLHF. The CDR3 DNA follows: TGCAGCGCTAAGACCGCGAGGGATTCACCCCTCCACTTT.

The chain recombines TRBV6-6 with TRBJ2-5; either TRBD1 or TRBD2 may supply D (6 bases each). The germline V gene encodes CDR1 MNHNY and CDR2 SVGAGI (reference sequence). This CDR3 region has 13 residues. V shed 0 bases and J shed 14 bases, with 16 bases lying between them. CDR3 residues: CASSYSAGGPGYF. The CDR3 DNA reads TGTGCCAGCAGTTACTCGGCCGGGGGCCCCGGTTACTTC.

The chain joins TRBV29-1 to TRBJ2-1; 12 nucleotides agree with TRBD2. Losses at the gene ends were 6 bases for V and 5 bases for J; bases not matched to a gene: 2. This CDR3 has 13 residues. From germline, CDR1 is SQVTM and CDR2 ANQGSEA. CDR3 DNA: TGCAGCGTGACTAGCGGGGGCCACAATGAGCAGTTCTTC. Translation: CSVTSGGHNEQFF.